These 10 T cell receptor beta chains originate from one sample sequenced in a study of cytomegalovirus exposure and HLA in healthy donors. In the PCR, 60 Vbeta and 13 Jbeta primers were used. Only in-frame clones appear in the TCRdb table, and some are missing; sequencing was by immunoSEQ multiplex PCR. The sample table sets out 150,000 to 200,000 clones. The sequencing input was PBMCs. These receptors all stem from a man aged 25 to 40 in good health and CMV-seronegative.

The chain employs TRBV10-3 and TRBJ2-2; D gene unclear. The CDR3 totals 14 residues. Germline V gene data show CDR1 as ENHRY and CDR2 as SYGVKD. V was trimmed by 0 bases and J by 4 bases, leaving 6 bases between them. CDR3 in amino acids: CAISESRSTGELFF. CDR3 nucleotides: TGTGCCATCAGTGAGTCTAGGAGCACCGGGGAGCTGTTTTTT.

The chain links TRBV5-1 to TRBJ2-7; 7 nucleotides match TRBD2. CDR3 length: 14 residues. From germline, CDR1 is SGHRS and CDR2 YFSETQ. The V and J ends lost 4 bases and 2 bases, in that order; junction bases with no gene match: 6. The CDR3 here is CASSQGGRTYEQYF. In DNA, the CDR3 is TGCGCCAGCAGCCAGGGCGGGAGAACCTACGAGCAGTACTTC.

CDR3 region: CASSSDSSSYNEQFF. The CDR3 DNA reads as TGTGCCAGCAGTTCGGACTCCAGCTCCTACAATGAGCAGTTCTTC. The chain links TRBV28 to TRBJ2-1; a possible D gene is TRBD2 (5 bases). The germline V gene encodes CDR1 MDHEN and CDR2 SYDVKM. The CDR3 is made up of 15 amino acids. V was shortened by 4 bases and J by 0 bases, with 10 bases between the two germline ends.

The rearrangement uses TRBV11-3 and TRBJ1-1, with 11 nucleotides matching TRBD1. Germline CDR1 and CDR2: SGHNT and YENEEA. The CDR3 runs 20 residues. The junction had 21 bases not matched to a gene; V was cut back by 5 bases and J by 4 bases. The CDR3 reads CASSPPAIVDRGRKGTEAFF. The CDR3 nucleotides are TGTGCCAGCAGCCCCCCTGCAATCGTGGACAGGGGGCGCAAGGGCACTGAAGCTTTCTTT.

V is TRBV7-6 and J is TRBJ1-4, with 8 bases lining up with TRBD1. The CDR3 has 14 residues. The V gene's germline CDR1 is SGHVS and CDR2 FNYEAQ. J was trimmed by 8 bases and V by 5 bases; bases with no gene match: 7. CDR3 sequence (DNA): TGTGCCAGCAGCGCGACAGGGGCAAACGAAAAACTGTTTTTT. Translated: CASSATGANEKLFF.

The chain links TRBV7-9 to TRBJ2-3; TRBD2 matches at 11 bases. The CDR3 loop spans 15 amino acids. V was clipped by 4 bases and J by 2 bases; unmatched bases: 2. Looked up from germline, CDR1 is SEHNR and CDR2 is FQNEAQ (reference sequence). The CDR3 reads CASSSGLADTDTQYF. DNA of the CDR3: TGTGCCAGCAGCTCGGGACTAGCGGACACAGATACGCAGTATTTT.

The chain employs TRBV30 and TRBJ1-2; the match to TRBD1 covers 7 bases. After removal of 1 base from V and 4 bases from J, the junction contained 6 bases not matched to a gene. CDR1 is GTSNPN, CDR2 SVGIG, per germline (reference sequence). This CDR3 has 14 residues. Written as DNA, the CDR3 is TGTGCCTGGAGTGCCGCAGGGGGTTCCTATGGCTACACCTTC. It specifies CAWSAAGGSYGYTF.

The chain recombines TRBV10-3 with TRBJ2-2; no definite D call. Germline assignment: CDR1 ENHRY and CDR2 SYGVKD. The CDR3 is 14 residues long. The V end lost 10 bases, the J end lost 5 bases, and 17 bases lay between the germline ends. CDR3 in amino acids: CATAPGLATGELFF. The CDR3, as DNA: TGTGCCACCGCCCCCGGTCTCGCTACCGGGGAGCTGTTTTTT.

In DNA form, the CDR3 reads TGTGCCAGCAGCTTGCAGGGGCAGGGGGAGCTGTTTTTT. Protein sequence: CASSLQGQGELFF. V and J are TRBV5-4 and TRBJ2-2; a possible D gene is TRBD1 (6 bases). Trimming took 1 base from V and 8 from J, leaving 9 bases between them. Germline V gene data show CDR1 as SGHNT and CDR2 as YYREEE (reference sequence). There are 13 residues in the CDR3. The whole variable domain, remainder taken from reference TRBV5-4 and TRBJ2-2, is ETGVTQSPTHLIKTRGQQVTLRCSSQSGHNTVSWYQQALGQGPQFIFQYYREEENGRGNFPPRFSGLQFPNYSSELNVNALELDDSALYLCASSLQGQGELFFGEGSRLTVL.

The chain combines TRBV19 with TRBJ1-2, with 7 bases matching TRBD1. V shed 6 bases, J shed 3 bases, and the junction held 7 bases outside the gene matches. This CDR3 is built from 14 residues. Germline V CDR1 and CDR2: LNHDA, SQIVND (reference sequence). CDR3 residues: CASSPTGSDYGYTF. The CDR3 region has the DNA TGTGCCAGTAGCCCGACAGGGAGCGACTATGGCTACACCTTC.